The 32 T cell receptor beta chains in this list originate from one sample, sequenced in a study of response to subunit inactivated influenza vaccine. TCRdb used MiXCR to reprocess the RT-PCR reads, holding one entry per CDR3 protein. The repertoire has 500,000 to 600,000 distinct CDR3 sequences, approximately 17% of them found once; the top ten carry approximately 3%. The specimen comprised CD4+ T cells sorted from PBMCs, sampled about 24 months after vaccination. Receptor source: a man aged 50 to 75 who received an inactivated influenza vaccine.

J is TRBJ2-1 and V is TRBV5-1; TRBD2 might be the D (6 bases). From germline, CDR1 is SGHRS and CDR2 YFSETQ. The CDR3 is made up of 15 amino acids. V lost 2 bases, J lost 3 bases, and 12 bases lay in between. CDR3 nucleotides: TGCGCCAGCAGCTTTGTGCAGGGAGGCTACAATGAGCAGTTCTTC. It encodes CASSFVQGGYNEQFF.

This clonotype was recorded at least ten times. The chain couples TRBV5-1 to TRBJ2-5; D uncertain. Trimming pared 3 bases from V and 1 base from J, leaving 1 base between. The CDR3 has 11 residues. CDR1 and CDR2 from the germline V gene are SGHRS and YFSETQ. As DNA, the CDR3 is TGCGCCAGCAGCTCCCAAGAGACCCAGTACTTC. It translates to CASSSQETQYF.

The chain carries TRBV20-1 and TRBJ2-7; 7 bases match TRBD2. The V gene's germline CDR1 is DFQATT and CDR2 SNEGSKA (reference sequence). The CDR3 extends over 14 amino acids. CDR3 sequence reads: CSPYTGTKAYEQYF. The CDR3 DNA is TGCAGCCCCTACACCGGGACTAAAGCCTACGAGCAGTACTTC.

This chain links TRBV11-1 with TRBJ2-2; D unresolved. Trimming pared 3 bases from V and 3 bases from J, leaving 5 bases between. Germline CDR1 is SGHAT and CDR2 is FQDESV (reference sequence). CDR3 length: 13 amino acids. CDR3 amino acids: CASSFVDTGELFF. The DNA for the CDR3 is TGTGCCAGCAGCTTTGTTGACACCGGGGAGCTGTTTTTT.

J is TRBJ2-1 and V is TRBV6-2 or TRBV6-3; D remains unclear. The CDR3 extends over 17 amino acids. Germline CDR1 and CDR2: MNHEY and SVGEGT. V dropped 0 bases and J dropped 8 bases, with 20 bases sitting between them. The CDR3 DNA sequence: TGTGCCAGCAGTTACTCGACGCCCCGGTCCGTCTTGGATGAGCAGTTCTTC. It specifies CASSYSTPRSVLDEQFF.

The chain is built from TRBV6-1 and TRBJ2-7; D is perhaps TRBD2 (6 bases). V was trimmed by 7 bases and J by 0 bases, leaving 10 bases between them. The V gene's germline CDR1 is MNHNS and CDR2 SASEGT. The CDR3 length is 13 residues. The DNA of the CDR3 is TGTGCCAGCACACCGGGAGTCTCCTACGAGCAGTACTTC. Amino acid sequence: CASTPGVSYEQYF.

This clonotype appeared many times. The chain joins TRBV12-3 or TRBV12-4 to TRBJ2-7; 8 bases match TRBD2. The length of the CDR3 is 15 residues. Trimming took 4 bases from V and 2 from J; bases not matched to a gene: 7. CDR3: CASSSGGNNPYEQYF. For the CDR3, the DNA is TGTGCCAGCAGTTCGGGAGGGAACAACCCCTACGAGCAGTACTTC.

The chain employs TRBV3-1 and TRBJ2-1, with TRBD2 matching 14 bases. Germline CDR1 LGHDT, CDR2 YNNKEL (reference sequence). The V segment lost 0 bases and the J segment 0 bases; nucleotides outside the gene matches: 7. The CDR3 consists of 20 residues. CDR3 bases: TGTGCCAGCAGCCAAGAGACTAGCGGGAGGGATATAAGCTCCTACAATGAGCAGTTCTTC. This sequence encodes CASSQETSGRDISSYNEQFF.

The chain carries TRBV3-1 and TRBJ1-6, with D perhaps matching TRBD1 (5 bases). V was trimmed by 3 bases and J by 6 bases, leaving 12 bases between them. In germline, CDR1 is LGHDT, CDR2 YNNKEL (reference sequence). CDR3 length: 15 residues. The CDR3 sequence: CASSHRGDSNSPLHF. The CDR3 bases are TGTGCCAGCAGCCATCGAGGGGACTCTAATTCACCCCTCCACTTT.

CDR3 region: CASSPTNWREPITDTQYF. The CDR3 DNA reads TGTGCCAGCAGTCCAACGAATTGGCGGGAACCAATCACAGATACGCAGTATTTT. V usage is TRBV27 and J usage is TRBJ2-3, with D perhaps matching TRBD2 (6 bases). The germline V and J ends were trimmed by 5 bases and 2 bases, with 23 bases remaining between them. CDR1 MNHEY and CDR2 SMNVEV come from the germline V gene (reference sequence). The CDR3 consists of 18 residues.

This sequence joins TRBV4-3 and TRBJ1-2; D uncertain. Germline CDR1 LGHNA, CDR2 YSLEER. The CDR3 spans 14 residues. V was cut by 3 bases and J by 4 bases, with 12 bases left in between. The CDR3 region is CASSQNQSPYGYTF. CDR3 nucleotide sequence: TGCGCCAGCAGCCAGAACCAGAGCCCCTATGGCTACACCTTC.

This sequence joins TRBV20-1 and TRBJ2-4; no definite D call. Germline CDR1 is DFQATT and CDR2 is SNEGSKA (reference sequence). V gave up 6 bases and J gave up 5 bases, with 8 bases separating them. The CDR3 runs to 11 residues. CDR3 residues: CSAEQENIQYF. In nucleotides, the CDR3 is TGCAGTGCCGAGCAGGAAAACATTCAGTACTTC.

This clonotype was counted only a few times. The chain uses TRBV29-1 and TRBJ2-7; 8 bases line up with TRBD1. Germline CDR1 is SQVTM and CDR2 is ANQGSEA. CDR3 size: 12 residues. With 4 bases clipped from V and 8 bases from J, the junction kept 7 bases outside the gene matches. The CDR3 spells CSVATGDKKQYF. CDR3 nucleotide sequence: TGCAGCGTTGCGACAGGGGACAAGAAGCAGTACTTC.

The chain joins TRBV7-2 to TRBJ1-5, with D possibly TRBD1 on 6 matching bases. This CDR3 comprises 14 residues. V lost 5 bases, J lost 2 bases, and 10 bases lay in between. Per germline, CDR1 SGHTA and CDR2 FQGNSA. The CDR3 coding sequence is TGTGCCAGCAGCACCCGGACAGGCAATCAGCCCCAGCATTTT. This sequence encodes CASSTRTGNQPQHF.

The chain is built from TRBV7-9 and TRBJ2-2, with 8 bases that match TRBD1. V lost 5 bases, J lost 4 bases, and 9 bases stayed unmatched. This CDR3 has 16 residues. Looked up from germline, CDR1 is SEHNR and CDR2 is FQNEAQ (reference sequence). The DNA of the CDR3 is TGTGCCAGCAGCCCGCAGGACAGGGTGGGCACCGGGGAGCTGTTTTTT. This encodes CASSPQDRVGTGELFF.

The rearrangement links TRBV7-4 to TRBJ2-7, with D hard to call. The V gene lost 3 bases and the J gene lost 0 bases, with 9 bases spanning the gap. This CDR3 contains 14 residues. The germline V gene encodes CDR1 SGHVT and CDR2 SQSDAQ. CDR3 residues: CASSFTESSYEQYF. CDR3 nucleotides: TGTGCCAGCAGCTTTACAGAGAGCTCCTACGAGCAGTACTTC.

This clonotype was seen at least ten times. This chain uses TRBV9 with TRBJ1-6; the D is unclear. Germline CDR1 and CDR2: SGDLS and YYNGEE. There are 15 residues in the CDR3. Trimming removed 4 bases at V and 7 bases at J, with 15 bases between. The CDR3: CASSPRWEANSPLHF. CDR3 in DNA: TGTGCCAGCAGCCCTCGTTGGGAGGCGAATTCACCCCTCCACTTT.

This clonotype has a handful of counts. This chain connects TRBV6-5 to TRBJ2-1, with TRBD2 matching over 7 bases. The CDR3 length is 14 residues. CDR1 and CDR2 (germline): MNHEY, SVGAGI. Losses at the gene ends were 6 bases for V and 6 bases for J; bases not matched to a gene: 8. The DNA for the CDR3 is TGTGCCAGCAGCCCGGGGCTAGCGGTCAATGAGCAGTTCTTC. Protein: CASSPGLAVNEQFF.

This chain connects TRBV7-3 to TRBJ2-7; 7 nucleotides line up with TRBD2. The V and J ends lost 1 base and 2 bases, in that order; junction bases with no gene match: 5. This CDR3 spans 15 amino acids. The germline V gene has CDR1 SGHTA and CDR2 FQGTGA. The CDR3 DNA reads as TGTGCCAGCAGCTTAAGGGCTAGCGGTCCCTACGAGCAGTACTTC. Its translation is CASSLRASGPYEQYF.

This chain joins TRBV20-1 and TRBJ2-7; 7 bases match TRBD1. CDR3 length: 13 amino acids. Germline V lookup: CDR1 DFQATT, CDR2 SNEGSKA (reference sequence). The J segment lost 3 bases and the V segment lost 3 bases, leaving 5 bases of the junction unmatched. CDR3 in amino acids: CSARRPGGYEQYF. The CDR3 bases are TGCAGTGCTAGGCGACCAGGGGGCTACGAGCAGTACTTC.

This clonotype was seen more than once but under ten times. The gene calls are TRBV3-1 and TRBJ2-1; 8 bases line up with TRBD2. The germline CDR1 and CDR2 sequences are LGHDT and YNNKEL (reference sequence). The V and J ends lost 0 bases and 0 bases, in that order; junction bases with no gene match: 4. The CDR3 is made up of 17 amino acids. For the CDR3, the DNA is TGTGCCAGCAGCCAAGATCTCAGCGGGAGCTCCTACAATGAGCAGTTCTTC. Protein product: CASSQDLSGSSYNEQFF.

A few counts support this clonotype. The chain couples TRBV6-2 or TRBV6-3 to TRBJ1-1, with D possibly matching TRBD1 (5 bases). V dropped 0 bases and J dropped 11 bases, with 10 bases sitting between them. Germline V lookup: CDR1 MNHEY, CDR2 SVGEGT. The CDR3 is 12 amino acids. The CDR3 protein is CASSYSVRDAFF. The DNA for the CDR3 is TGTGCCAGCAGTTACTCGGTCAGGGACGCTTTCTTT.

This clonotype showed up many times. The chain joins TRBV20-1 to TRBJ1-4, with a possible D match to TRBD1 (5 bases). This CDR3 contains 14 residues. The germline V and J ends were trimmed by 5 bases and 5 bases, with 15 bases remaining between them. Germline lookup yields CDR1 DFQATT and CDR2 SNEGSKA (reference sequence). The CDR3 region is CSAPKRGLNEKLFF. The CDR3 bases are TGCAGTGCTCCCAAGAGGGGACTAAATGAAAAACTGTTTTTT.

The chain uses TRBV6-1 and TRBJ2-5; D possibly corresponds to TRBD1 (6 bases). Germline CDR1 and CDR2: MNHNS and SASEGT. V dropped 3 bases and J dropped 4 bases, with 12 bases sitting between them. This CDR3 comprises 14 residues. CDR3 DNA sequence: TGTGCCAGCAGTGAGCAAAGGGGGTCAGAGACCCAGTACTTC. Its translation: CASSEQRGSETQYF.

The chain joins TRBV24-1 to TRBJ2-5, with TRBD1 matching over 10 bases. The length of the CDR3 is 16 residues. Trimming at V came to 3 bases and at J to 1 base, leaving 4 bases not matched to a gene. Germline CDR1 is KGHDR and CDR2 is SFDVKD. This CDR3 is CATSDRQGASQETQYF. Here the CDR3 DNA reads TGTGCCACCAGTGATCGACAGGGGGCTTCCCAAGAGACCCAGTACTTC.

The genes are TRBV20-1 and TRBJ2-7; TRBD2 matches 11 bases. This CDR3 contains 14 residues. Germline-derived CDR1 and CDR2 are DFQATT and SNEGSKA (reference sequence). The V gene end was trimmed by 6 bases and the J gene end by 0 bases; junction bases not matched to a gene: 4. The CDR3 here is CSAYLAGGSYEQYF. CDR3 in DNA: TGCAGTGCGTACCTAGCGGGAGGCTCCTACGAGCAGTACTTC.

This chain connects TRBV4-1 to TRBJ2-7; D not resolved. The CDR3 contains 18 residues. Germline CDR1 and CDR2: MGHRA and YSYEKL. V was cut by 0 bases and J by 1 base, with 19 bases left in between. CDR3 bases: TGCGCCAGCAGCCAAGATTTGGCGCGGCGGACCCCTTCCTACGAGCAGTACTTC. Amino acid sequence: CASSQDLARRTPSYEQYF.

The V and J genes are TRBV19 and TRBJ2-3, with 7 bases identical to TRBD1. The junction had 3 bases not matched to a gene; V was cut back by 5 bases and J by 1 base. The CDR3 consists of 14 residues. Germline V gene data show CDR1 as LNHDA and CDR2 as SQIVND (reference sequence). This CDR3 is CASSDGQGTDTQYF. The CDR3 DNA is TGTGCCAGTAGTGACGGACAGGGCACAGATACGCAGTATTTT.

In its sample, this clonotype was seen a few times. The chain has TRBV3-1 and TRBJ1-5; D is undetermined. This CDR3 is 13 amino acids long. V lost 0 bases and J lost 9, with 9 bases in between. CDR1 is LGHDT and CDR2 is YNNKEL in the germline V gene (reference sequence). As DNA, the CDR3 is TGTGCCAGCAGCCAAGAGGTGGCCGGGCCCCAGCATTTT. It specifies CASSQEVAGPQHF.

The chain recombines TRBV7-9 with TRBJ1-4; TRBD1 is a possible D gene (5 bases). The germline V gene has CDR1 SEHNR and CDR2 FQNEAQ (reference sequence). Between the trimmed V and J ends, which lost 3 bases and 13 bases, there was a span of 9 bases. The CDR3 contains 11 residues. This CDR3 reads CASSLGGRLFF. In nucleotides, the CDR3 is TGTGCCAGCAGCTTGGGGGGGAGACTGTTTTTT. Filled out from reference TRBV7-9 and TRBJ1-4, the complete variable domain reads DTGVSQNPRHKITKRGQNVTFRCDPISEHNRLYWYRQTLGQGPEFLTYFQNEAQLEKSRLLSDRFSAERPKGSFSTLEIQRTEQGDSAMYLCASSLGGRLFFGSGTQLSVL.

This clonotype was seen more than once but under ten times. DNA of the CDR3: TGTGCCAGCAGTTACGAAAGACAGGGCTTAATTAGCAATCAGCCCCAGCATTTT. It yields the protein CASSYERQGLISNQPQHF. The rearrangement links TRBV6-2 or TRBV6-3 to TRBJ1-5; TRBD1 matches at 7 bases. Germline V gene sequence: CDR1 MNHEY, CDR2 SVGEGT. Losses at the gene ends were 2 bases for V and 0 bases for J; bases not matched to a gene: 10. The CDR3 totals 18 residues.

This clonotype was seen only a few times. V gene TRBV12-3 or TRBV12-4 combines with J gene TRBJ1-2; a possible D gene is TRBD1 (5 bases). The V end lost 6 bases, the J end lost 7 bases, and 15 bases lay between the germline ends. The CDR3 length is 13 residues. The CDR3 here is CASSPLGGIGYTF. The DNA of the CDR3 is TGTGCCAGCAGCCCACTCGGGGGTATTGGCTACACCTTC.